These T cell receptor beta chains were read from a single sample in a study of blood T cell repertoires in COVID-19. TCRdb's table, derived via immunoSEQ multiplex PCR, lists solely in-frame clones and lacks some. The data contain some 40,000 clones, over 75% of them seen just once; the ten biggest clones take up about 40%. The sample comprised peripheral blood. The source is an older man with active or convalescent COVID-19. Each CDR3 is given with its conserved first and last residue. The D gene is left open where the match is weak. Size is omitted from some rows. Given values are once, few, many or a class for expanded clones.

clone size	V gene	D gene	J gene	CDR3 DNA	CDR3 protein
few	TRBV19	TRBD2	TRBJ2-1	TGTGCCAGTAGTACCTATAGCGGGGGGGTCTCCTACAATGAGCAGTTCTTC	CASSTYSGGVSYNEQFF
-	TRBV24-1	-	TRBJ1-5	TGTGCCACCAGTGATTTTGTGTCGGCAGGGGTTCAGCCCCAGCATTTT	CATSDFVSAGVQPQHF
-	TRBV7-9	TRBD2	TRBJ2-5	TGTGCCAGCAGCTTCGGCGGGGGGCAAGAGACCCAGTACTTC	CASSFGGGQETQYF
-	TRBV18	TRBD2	TRBJ2-5	TGTGCCAGCTCACCAGGGACTAAAGAGACCCAGTACTTC	CASSPGTKETQYF
-	TRBV7-8	-	TRBJ2-2	TGTGCCAGCAGCTTACTCGGGAACACCGGGGAGCTGTTTTTT	CASSLLGNTGELFF
-	TRBV6-2/TRBV6-3	-	TRBJ1-5	TGTGCCAGCAGTTACCGGGTCGGCCGGAACAATCAGCCCCAGCATTTT	CASSYRVGRNNQPQHF
-	TRBV29-1	-	TRBJ2-3	TGCAGCGTTGCTAGTCGTGACGCGAATACGCAGTATTTT	CSVASRDANTQYF
-	TRBV12-3/TRBV12-4	-	TRBJ2-7	TGTGCCAGCGGGTACGGGTCCTACGAGCAGTACTTC	CASGYGSYEQYF
once	TRBV7-2	-	TRBJ2-7	TGTGCCAGCAGCCAGGCGGGGCGCGAGCAGTACTTC	CASSQAGREQYF
-	TRBV18	TRBD2	TRBJ2-1	TGTGCCAGCTCACCAGAGGGACTAGCTGTCAATGAGCAGTTCTTC	CASSPEGLAVNEQFF
once	TRBV19	-	TRBJ1-1	TGTGCCAGTAGTCGGGTAGGCACTGAAGCTTTCTTT	CASSRVGTEAFF
-	TRBV9	-	TRBJ2-3	TGTGCCAGCAGCGTACAACCGACTAGCACAGATACGCAGTATTTT	CASSVQPTSTDTQYF
-	TRBV2	-	TRBJ2-7	TGTGCCAGCAGAAGGACTACAAGCTCCTACGAGCAGTACTTC	CASRRTTSSYEQYF
-	TRBV5-1	-	TRBJ1-1	TGCGCCAGCAGTCGCTTGCTGACCGGGACAAGGAACACTGAAGCTTTCTTT	CASSRLLTGTRNTEAFF
-	TRBV5-1	-	TRBJ2-1	TGCGCCTGCCAAAGGGACTCAGGCTCCTACAATGAGCAGTTCTTC	CACQRDSGSYNEQFF
-	TRBV4-3	-	TRBJ2-3	TGCGCCAGCAGCCAACAAAACACAGATACGCAGTATTTT	CASSQQNTDTQYF
-	TRBV5-1	-	TRBJ1-4	TGCGCCAGCAGCTTGGAGCAGGGTAATAATGAAAAACTGTTTTTT	CASSLEQGNNEKLFF
-	TRBV7-9	-	TRBJ2-7	TGTGCCAGCAGCCCCAGGGATACCTACGAGCAGTACTTC	CASSPRDTYEQYF
few	TRBV27	-	TRBJ1-5	TGTGCCAGCAGTCCCGGGACACCCCTAAATAGCAATCAGCCCCAGCATTTT	CASSPGTPLNSNQPQHF
-	TRBV9	-	TRBJ1-1	TGTGCCAGCAGCGTAGAGCTGAACACTGAAGCTTTCTTT	CASSVELNTEAFF
few	TRBV11-3	-	TRBJ1-6	TGTGCCAGCAGCTCGCAACCCAGTTCACCCCTCCACTTT	CASSSQPSSPLHF
-	TRBV11-2	TRBD1	TRBJ1-2	TGTGCCAGCAGGGAAACCGGGACAGGGGGCATGAACTATGGCTACACCTTC	CASRETGTGGMNYGYTF
-	TRBV6-5	-	TRBJ1-5	TGTGCCAGCAGCAACAGGGAAGACGGCAATCAGCCCCAGCATTTT	CASSNREDGNQPQHF
medium-sized	TRBV2	-	TRBJ1-5	TGTGCCAGCAGCGGGAGAGGGTATAGCAATCAGCCCCAGCATTTT	CASSGRGYSNQPQHF
-	TRBV5-5	TRBD1	TRBJ1-4	TGTGCCAGCAGCTTGGTCGGACAGGGACAAGGGGATGAAAAACTGTTTTTT	CASSLVGQGQGDEKLFF
-	TRBV3-1/TRBV3-2	-	TRBJ1-1	TGTGCCAGCAGCCAAGGATCGGGGGAGAGGGAAGCTTTCTTT	CASSQGSGEREAFF
once	TRBV13	TRBD1	TRBJ2-7	TGTGCCAGCAGCCAAGGACAGGGGCCCTACGAGCAGTACTTC	CASSQGQGPYEQYF
-	TRBV6-1	-	TRBJ1-5	TGTGCCAGCAGTGAATTTAGGAGTGACAATCAGCCCCAGCATTTT	CASSEFRSDNQPQHF
-	TRBV11-2	-	TRBJ2-6	TGTGCCAGCAGGCGGCACCACTCTGGGGCCAACGTCCTGACTTTC	CASRRHHSGANVLTF
-	TRBV6-4	-	TRBJ1-5	TGTGCCAGCAGTGGACAGGAGAATCAGCCCCAGCATTTT	CASSGQENQPQHF
-	TRBV24-1	-	TRBJ2-1	TGTGCCACCCAATACTTCGAAGAGCAGTTCTTC	CATQYFEEQFF
-	TRBV4-3	-	TRBJ2-5	TGCGCCAGCAGCCAAGATTACGGACAGCTTCAAGAGACCCAGTACTTC	CASSQDYGQLQETQYF
-	TRBV3-1/TRBV3-2	-	TRBJ1-6	TGTGCCAGCAGCCAAGGAAACAGGGTGGCGTATTCACCCCTCCACTTT	CASSQGNRVAYSPLHF
-	TRBV7-6	TRBD1	TRBJ2-7	TGTGCCAGCAGCCCCCATATGGGGACAGGGTCCTACGAGCAGTACTTC	CASSPHMGTGSYEQYF
-	TRBV2	-	TRBJ1-4	TGTGCCAGCAGTCCTAGAGAAAAACTGTTTTTT	CASSPREKLFF
few	TRBV7-2	TRBD2	TRBJ2-5	TGTGCCAGCAGCCGGTCTAGCGGGGGAGAGACCCAGTACTTC	CASSRSSGGETQYF
few	TRBV15	-	TRBJ1-1	TGTGCCACCAGCAGAGCGGCAGGCATGAACACTGAAGCTTTCTTT	CATSRAAGMNTEAFF
-	TRBV28	-	TRBJ2-3	TGTGCCAGCAGTCGCGGGCGTGTCGGGTTCACAGATACGCAGTATTTT	CASSRGRVGFTDTQYF
-	TRBV19	TRBD1	TRBJ2-7	TGTGCCAGTAGCCAAGGACAGGACTCCTACGAGCAGTACTTC	CASSQGQDSYEQYF
once	TRBV30	-	TRBJ1-4	TGTGCCTGGAGTCGTCCGAATGAAAAACTGTTTTTT	CAWSRPNEKLFF
-	TRBV6-5	TRBD1	TRBJ2-2	TGTGCCAGCGAGGACAGGGAAAACACCGGGGAGCTGTTTTTT	CASEDRENTGELFF
-	TRBV6-5	TRBD1	TRBJ2-7	TGTGCCAGCAATCGACAGGGTACCTACGAGCAGTACTTC	CASNRQGTYEQYF
-	TRBV3-1/TRBV3-2	TRBD2	TRBJ2-5	TGTGCCAGCAGCCATGTAGCGGGGGGGATAGAGACCCAGTACTTC	CASSHVAGGIETQYF
once	TRBV5-1	-	TRBJ2-7	TGCGCCAGCAGCTTGGCCCCCACCACTCGCTACGAGCAGTACTTC	CASSLAPTTRYEQYF
-	TRBV18	-	TRBJ1-1	TGTGCCAGCTCACCACAAGGGGGGAGGGCTGAAGCTTTCTTT	CASSPQGGRAEAFF